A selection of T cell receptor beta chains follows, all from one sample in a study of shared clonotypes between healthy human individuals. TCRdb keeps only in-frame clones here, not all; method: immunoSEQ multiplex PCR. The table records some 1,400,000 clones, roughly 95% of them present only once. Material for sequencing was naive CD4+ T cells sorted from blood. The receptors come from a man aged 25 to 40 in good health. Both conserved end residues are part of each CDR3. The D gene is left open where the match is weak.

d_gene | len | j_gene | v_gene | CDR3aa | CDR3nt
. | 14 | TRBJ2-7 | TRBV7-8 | CASSLARVPYEQYF | TGTGCCAGCAGCTTAGCCAGGGTTCCGTACGAGCAGTACTTC
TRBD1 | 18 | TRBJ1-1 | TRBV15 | CATSRIIRDRLSNTEAFF | TGTGCCACCAGCAGGATTATCCGGGACAGGCTTTCGAACACTGAAGCTTTCTTT
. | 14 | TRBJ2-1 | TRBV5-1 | CASSLEPQGNEQFF | TGCGCCAGCAGCTTGGAACCGCAGGGCAATGAGCAGTTCTTC
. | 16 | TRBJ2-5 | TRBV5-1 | CASSPAGFGDQETQYF | TGCGCCAGCAGCCCGGCCGGGTTCGGGGATCAAGAGACCCAGTACTTC
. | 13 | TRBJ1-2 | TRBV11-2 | CASSPGWDGGYTF | TGTGCCAGCAGCCCAGGTTGGGACGGGGGCTACACCTTC
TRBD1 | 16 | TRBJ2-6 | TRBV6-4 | CASSPQGASGANVLTF | TGTGCCAGCAGCCCCCAGGGGGCGTCTGGGGCCAACGTCCTGACTTTC
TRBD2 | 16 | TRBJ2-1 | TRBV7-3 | CASSLFGSGTGDEQFF | TGTGCCAGCAGCTTATTTGGGAGCGGGACGGGGGATGAGCAGTTCTTC
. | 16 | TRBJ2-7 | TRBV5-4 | CASSQGPKQGGYEQYF | TGTGCCAGCAGCCAGGGCCCGAAACAGGGCGGCTACGAGCAGTACTTC
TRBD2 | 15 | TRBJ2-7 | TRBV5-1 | CASSMGLAGVYEQYF | TGCGCCAGCAGCATGGGACTAGCGGGAGTTTACGAGCAGTACTTC
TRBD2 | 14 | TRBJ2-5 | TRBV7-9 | CASSREGGQETQYF | TGTGCCAGCAGCCGGGAGGGTGGTCAAGAGACCCAGTACTTC
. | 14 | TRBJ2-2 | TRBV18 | CASSPPGLAGELFF | TGTGCCAGCTCACCACCGGGGTTGGCCGGGGAGCTGTTTTTT
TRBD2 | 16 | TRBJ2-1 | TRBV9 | CASSVATLREYNEQFF | TGTGCCAGCAGCGTAGCTACGTTGCGGGAGTACAATGAGCAGTTCTTC
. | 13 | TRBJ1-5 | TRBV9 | CASSVDSDQPQHF | TGTGCCAGCAGCGTAGACTCGGATCAGCCCCAGCATTTT
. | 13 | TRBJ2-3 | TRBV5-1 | CASSVTGTDTQYF | TGCGCCAGCAGCGTTACAGGGACAGATACGCAGTATTTT
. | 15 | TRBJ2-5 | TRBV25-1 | CASSDSRGAGETQYF | TGTGCCAGCAGTGATTCCAGGGGCGCTGGCGAGACCCAGTACTTC
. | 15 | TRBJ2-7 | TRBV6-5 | CASSYLGGTVLEQYF | TGTGCCAGCAGTTACTTAGGCGGAACAGTTCTCGAGCAGTACTTC
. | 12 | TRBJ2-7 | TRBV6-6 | CASRGDSYEQYF | TGTGCCAGCAGAGGGGACTCCTACGAGCAGTACTTC
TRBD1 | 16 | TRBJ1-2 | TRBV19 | CASSLLPGQGFYGYTF | TGTGCCAGTAGCCTCCTCCCGGGACAGGGGTTCTATGGCTACACCTTC
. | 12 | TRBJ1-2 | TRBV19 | CASSIRRDGYTF | TGTGCCAGTAGTATAAGACGGGACGGCTACACCTTC
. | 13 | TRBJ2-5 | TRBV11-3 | CASSLRVQETQYF | TGTGCCAGCAGCCTCAGAGTACAAGAGACCCAGTACTTC